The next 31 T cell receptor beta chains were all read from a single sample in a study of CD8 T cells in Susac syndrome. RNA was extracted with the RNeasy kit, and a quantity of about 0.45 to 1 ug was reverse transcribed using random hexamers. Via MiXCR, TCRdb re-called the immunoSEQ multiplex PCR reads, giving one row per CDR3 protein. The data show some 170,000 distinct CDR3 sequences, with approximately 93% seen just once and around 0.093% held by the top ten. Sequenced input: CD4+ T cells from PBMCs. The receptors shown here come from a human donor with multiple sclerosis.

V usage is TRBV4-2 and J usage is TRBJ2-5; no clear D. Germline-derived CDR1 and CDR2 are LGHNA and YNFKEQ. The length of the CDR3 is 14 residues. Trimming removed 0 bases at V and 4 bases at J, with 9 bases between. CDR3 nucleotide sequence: TGTGCCAGCAGCCAAGAGAAGGGCAGAGAGACCCAGTACTTC. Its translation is CASSQEKGRETQYF.

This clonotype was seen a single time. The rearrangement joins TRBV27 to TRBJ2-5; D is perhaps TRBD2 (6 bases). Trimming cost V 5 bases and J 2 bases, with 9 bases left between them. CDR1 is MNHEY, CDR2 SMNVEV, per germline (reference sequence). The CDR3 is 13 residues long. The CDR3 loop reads CASSRRGQETQYF. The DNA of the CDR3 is TGTGCCAGCAGTCGACGGGGGCAAGAGACCCAGTACTTC.

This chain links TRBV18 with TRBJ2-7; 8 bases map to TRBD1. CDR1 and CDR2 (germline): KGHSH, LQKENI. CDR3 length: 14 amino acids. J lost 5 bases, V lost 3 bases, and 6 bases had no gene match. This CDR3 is CASSPTGADHEQYF. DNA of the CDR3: TGTGCCAGCTCACCGACAGGGGCAGACCACGAGCAGTACTTC.

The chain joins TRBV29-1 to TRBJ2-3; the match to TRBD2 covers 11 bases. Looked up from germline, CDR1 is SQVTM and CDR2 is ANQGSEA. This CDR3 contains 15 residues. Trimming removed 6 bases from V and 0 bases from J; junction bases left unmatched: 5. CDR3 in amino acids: CSVGGTSGSTDTQYF. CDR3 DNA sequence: TGCAGCGTCGGAGGGACTAGCGGTAGCACAGATACGCAGTATTTT.

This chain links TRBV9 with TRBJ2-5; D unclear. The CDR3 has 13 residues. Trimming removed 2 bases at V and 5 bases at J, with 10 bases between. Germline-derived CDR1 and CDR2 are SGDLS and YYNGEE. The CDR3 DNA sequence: TGTGCCAGCAGCGTTGGGGTAGAGGAGACCCAGTACTTC. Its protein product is CASSVGVEETQYF.

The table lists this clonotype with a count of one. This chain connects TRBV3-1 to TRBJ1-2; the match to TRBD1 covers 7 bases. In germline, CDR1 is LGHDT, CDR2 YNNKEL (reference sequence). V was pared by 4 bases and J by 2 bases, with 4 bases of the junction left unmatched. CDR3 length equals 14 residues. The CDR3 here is CASSLGQQNYGYTF. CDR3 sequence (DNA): TGTGCCAGCAGCCTGGGACAGCAGAACTATGGCTACACCTTC.

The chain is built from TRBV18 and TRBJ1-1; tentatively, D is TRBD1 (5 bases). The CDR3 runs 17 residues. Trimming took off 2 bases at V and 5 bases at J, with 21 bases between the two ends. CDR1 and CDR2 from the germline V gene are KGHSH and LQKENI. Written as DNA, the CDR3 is TGTGCCAGCTCACCATTCAGGTCGAGCGAGCAGGGAACTGAAGCTTTCTTT. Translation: CASSPFRSSEQGTEAFF.

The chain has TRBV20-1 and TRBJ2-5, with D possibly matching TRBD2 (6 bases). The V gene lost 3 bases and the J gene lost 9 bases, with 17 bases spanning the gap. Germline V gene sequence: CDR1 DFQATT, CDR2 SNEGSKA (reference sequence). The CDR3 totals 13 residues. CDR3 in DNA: TGCAGTGCTAGTGCTAGGGCCGGCGGGGCCCAGTACTTC. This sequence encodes CSASARAGGAQYF.

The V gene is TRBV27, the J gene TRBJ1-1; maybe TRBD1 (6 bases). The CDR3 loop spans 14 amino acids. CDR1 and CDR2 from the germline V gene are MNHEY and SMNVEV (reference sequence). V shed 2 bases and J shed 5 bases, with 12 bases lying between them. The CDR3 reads CASSLARQGTEAFF. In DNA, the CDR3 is TGTGCCAGCAGTTTAGCACGGCAGGGGACTGAAGCTTTCTTT.

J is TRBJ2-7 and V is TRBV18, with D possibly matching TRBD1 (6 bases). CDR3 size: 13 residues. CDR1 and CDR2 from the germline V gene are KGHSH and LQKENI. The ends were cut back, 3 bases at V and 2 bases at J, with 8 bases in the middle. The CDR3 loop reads CASSPQGPYEQYF. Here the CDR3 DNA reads TGTGCCAGCTCACCCCAGGGGCCCTACGAGCAGTACTTC.

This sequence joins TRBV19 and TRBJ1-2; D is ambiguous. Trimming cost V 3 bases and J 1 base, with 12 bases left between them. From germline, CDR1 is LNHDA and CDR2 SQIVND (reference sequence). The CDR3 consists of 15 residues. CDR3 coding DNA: TGTGCCAGTAGTATTCGACGGCGAATTAACTATGGCTACACCTTC. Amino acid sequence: CASSIRRRINYGYTF.

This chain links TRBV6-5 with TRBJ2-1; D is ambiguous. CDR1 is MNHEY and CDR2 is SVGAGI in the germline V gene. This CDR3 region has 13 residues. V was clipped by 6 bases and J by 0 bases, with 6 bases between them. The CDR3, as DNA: TGTGCCAGCAGCAGAAACTCCTACAATGAGCAGTTCTTC. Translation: CASSRNSYNEQFF.

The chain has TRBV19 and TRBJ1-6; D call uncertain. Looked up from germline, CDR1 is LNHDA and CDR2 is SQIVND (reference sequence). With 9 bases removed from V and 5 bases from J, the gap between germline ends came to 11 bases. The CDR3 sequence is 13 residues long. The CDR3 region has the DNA TGTGCCAGCCGACAAGTGGATAATTCACCCCTCCACTTT. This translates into CASRQVDNSPLHF.

CDR3 DNA sequence: TGTGCCAGCAGCTCCCGGCCCTACACCGGGGAGCTGTTTTTT. It codes for CASSSRPYTGELFF. The chain links TRBV14 to TRBJ2-2; D unclear. The CDR3 loop spans 14 amino acids. Per germline, CDR1 SGHDN and CDR2 FVKESK. Trimming removed 5 bases from V and 3 bases from J, with 10 bases in between.

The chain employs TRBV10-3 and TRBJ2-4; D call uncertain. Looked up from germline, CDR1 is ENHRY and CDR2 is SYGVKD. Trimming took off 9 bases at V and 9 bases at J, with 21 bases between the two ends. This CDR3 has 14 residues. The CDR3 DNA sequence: TGTGCCATATCTCAAGCCGACACCGTGAGCATTCAGTACTTC. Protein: CAISQADTVSIQYF.

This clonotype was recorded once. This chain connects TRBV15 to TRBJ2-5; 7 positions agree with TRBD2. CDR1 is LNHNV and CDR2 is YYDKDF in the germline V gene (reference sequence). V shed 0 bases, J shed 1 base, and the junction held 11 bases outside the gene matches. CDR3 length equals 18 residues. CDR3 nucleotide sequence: TGTGCCACCAGCAGAGATATGCCGAGGGGCGGGGGCCAAGAGACCCAGTACTTC. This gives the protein CATSRDMPRGGGQETQYF.

The CDR3 sequence is CAISGSGRYEQYF. The CDR3 DNA is TGTGCCATCAGCGGCAGCGGGAGGTACGAGCAGTACTTC. The rearrangement uses TRBV10-3 and TRBJ2-7; 9 bases map to TRBD2. The CDR3 has 13 residues. V trimming: 6 bases; J trimming: 4 bases; junction bases outside the gene matches: 4. Germline V gene data show CDR1 as ENHRY and CDR2 as SYGVKD.

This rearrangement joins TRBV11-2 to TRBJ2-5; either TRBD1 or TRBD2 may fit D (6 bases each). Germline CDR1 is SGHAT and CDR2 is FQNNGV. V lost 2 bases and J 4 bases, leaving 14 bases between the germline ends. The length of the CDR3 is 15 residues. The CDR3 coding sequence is TGTGCCAGCAGCTTAAATTTAGGGGGGCGAGAGACCCAGTACTTC. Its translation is CASSLNLGGRETQYF.

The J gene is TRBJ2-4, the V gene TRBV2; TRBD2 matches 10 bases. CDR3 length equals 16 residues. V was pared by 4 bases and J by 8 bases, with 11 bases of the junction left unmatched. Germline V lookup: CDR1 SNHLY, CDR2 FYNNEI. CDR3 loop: CASSVESGGVMDIQYF. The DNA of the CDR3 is TGTGCCAGCAGTGTGGAGAGCGGGGGGGTCATGGACATTCAGTACTTC.

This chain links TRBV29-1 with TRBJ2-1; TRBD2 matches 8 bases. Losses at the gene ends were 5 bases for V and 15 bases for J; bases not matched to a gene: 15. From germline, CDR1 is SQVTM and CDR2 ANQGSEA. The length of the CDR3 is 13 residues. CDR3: CSVTGTRVIDRFF. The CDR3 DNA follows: TGCAGCGTTACCGGGACTAGGGTCATTGATAGGTTCTTC.

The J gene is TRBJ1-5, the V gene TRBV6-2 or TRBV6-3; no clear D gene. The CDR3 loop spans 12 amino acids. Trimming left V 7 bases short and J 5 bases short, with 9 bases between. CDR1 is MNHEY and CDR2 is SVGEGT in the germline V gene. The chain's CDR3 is CASTSPDQPQHF. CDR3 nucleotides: TGTGCCAGCACCTCACCTGATCAGCCCCAGCATTTT.

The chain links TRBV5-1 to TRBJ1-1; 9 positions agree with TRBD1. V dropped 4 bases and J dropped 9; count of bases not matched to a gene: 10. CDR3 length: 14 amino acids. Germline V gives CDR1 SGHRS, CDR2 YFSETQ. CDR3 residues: CASSLGTGNLKAFF. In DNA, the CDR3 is TGCGCCAGCAGCCTCGGGACAGGGAATCTAAAAGCTTTCTTT.

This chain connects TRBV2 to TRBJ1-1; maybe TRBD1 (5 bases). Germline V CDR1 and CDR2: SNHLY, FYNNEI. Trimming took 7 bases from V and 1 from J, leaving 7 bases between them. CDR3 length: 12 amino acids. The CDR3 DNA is TGTGCCAGCACCAGGGAGAACACTGAAGCTTTCTTT. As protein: CASTRENTEAFF.

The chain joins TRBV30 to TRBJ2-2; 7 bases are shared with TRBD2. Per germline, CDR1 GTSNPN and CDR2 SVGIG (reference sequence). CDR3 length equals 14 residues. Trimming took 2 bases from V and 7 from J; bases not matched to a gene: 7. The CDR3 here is CAWSPRGVDGELFF. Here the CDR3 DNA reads TGTGCCTGGAGTCCACGGGGGGTGGACGGGGAGCTGTTTTTT.

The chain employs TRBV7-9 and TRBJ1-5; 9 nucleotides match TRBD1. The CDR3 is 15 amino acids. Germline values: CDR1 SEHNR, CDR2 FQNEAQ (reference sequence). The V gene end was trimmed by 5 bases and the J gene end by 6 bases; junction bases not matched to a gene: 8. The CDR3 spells CASSQGQGKSQPQHF. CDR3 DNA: TGTGCCAGCAGCCAAGGACAGGGGAAGAGTCAGCCCCAGCATTTT. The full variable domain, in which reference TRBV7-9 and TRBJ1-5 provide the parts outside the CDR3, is DTGVSQNPRHKITKRGQNVTFRCDPISEHNRLYWYRQTLGQGPEFLTYFQNEAQLEKSRLLSDRFSAERPKGSFSTLEIQRTEQGDSAMYLCASSQGQGKSQPQHFGDGTRLSIL.

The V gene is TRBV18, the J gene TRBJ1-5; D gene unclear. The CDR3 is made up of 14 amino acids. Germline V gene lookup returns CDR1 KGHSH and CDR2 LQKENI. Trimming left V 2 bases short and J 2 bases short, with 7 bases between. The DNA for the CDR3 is TGTGCCAGCTCACCAAGTATCGGCAATCAGCCCCAGCATTTT. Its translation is CASSPSIGNQPQHF.

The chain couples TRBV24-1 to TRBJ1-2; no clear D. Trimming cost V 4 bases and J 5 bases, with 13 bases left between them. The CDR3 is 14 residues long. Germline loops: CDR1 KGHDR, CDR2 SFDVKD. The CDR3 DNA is TGTGCCACCAGTGACCTGACCTTATGGTATGGCTACACCTTC. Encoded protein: CATSDLTLWYGYTF.

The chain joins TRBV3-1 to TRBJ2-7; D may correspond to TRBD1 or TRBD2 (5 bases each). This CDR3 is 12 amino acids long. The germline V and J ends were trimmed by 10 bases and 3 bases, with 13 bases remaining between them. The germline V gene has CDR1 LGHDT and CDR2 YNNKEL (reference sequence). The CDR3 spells CATLGTVYEQYF. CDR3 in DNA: TGTGCCACGCTGGGGACGGTCTACGAGCAGTACTTC.

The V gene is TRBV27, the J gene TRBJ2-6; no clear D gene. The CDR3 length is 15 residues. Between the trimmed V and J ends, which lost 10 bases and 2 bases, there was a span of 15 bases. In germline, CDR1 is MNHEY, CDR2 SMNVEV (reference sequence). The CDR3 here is CATKGLGPGANVLTF. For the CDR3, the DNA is TGTGCCACCAAAGGTTTGGGCCCTGGGGCCAACGTCCTGACTTTC.

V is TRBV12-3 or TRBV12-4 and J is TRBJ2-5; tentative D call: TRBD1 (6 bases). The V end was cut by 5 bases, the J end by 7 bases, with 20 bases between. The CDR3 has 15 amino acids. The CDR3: CASSPQGFGPGTQYF. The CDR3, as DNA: TGTGCCAGCAGTCCCCAGGGGTTCGGACCGGGGACCCAGTACTTC.

The DNA for the CDR3 is TGTGCCACCAGTGAAGCCTATAACTATGGCTACACCTTC. Translating it yields CATSEAYNYGYTF. This chain joins TRBV24-1 and TRBJ1-2, with D uncertain. V was shortened by 4 bases and J by 1 base, with 6 bases between the two germline ends. The CDR3 length is 13 residues. CDR1 is KGHDR, CDR2 SFDVKD, per germline.